This section outlines one T cell receptor beta chain sequence together with its context. This sample stems from a study of control samples from healthy donors and cancer patients. The V end was cut by 0 bases, the J end by 3 bases, with 7 bases between. Germline V lookup: CDR1 SGHDT, CDR2 YYEEEE. This CDR3 contains 14 residues. Here immunoSEQ multiplex PCR was the method, and the copy in TCRdb shows in-frame clones only, minus some. The data contain 80,000 or so clones, approximately 89% of them singletons. This sequence was found in a man aged 45 to 65 in good health. Sample: blood. The rearrangement links TRBV5-6 to TRBJ1-5; D is undetermined. CDR3 sequence: CASSLGGYNQPQHF. The CDR3, as DNA: TGTGCCAGCAGCTTGGGAGGGTACAATCAGCCCCAGCATTTT.